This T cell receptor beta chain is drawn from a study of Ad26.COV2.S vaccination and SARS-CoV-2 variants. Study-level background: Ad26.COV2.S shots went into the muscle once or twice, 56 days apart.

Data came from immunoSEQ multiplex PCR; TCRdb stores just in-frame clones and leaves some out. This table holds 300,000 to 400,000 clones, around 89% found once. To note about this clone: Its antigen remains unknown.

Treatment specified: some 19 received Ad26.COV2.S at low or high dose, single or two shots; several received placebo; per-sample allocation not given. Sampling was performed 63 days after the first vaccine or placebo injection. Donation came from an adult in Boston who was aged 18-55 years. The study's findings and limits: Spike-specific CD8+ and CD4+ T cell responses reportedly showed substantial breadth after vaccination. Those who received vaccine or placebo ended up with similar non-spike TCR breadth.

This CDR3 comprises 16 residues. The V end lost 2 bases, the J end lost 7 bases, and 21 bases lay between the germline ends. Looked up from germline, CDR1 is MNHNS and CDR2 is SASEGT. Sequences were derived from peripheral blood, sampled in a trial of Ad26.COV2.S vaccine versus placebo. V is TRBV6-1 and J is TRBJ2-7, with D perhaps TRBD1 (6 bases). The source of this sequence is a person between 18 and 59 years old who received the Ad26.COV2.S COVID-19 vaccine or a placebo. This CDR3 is CASSENTGLDTVEQYF. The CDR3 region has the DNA TGTGCCAGCAGTGAAAATACAGGGTTAGACACGGTTGAGCAGTACTTC.